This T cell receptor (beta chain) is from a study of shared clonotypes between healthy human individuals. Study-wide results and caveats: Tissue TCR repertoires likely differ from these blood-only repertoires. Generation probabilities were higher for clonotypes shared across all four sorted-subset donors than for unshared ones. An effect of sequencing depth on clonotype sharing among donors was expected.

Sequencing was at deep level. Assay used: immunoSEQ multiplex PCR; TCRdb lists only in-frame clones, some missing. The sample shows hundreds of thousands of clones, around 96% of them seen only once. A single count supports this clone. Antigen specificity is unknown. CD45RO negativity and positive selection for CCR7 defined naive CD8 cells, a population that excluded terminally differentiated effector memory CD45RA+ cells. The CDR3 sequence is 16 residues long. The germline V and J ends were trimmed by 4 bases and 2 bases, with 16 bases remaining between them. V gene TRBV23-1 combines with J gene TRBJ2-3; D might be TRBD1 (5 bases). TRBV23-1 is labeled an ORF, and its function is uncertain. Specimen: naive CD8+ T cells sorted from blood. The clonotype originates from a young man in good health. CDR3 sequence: CASSPGTGRVTDTQYF. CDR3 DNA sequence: TGCGCCAGCAGTCCCGGTACCGGCAGGGTCACAGATACGCAGTATTTT.